This TCR beta chain was sequenced in a study of CD8 T cells in Susac syndrome. Study-wide background: When blood was drawn, the patients with Susac syndrome were therapy-naive, on corticosteroids, or on intravenous immunoglobulin alone. Study results and caveats: Within Susac syndrome CD4+ T cell repertoires, clonal expansion was not evident.

An input of roughly 0.5 to 1 ug of RNA was subjected to reverse transcription using random hexamers. Amplification of TCR beta CDR3 by immunoSEQ multiplex PCR spanned 54 Vbeta and 13 Jbeta. TCRdb processed the immunoSEQ multiplex PCR reads anew with MiXCR; each CDR3 protein has one entry. The sample lists roughly 250,000 distinct CDR3 sequences; approximately 95% were seen once. It was negative isolation that provided the CD8+ and CD4+ T cells, whereas TEMRA cells were enriched by FACS. About this clonotype itself: Its antigen is not known.

The sample was CD4+ T cells from PBMCs. The TCR originated in a human donor with Susac syndrome.

The CDR3 sequence: CSARDEGLALETQYF. The CDR3 region has the DNA TGCAGTGCTAGAGATGAGGGACTAGCTTTGGAGACCCAGTACTTC. V and J are TRBV20-1 and TRBJ2-5; 9 bases are a match to TRBD2. V dropped 0 bases and J dropped 5; count of bases not matched to a gene: 7. This CDR3 is 15 amino acids long. Germline V gives CDR1 DFQATT, CDR2 SNEGSKA (reference sequence).